This TCR beta chain was documented in a study of identifying expanded T cells in peripheral blood. The germline gives CDR1 MNHEY, CDR2 SVGAGI. The CDR3 is made up of 13 amino acids. Trimming removed 7 bases at V and 5 bases at J, with 11 bases between. Regarding the study as a whole: Clone count variance between roughly 2-week samples rose with total template count.

TCRdb keeps only in-frame clones here, not all; method: immunoSEQ multiplex PCR. Of 120,000 or so clones listed, approximately 84% were seen once; the top ten hold 2.5% to 3.5%. Concerning this clone itself: Antigen: not known.

The source material was blood. The chain employs TRBV6-5 and TRBJ2-2; tentatively, D is TRBD1 or TRBD2 (5 bases each). This receptor was identified in a person aged 18-70 years in good health. DNA for the CDR3: TGTGCCAGCAAAGGGGAGATTACCGGGGAGCTGTTTTTT. Translated: CASKGEITGELFF.